This note documents a single TCR beta chain sequence. The sample comes from a study of blood T cell repertoires in COVID-19. Assay: immunoSEQ multiplex PCR; the TCRdb copy retains only in-frame clones and omits some. This sample has tens of thousands of clones, with about nine tenths found just once. With 5 bases clipped from V and 3 bases from J, the junction kept 5 bases outside the gene matches. Germline CDR1 reads KGHSH; CDR2 reads LQKENI. The CDR3 has 15 residues. V usage is TRBV18 and J usage is TRBJ2-2; 8 nucleotides match TRBD1. The TCR was taken from a man aged 55 to 70 with active COVID-19. The sequenced sample was peripheral blood. The CDR3 bases are TGTGCCAGCTCAATCAGGGGGCGTGACACCGGGGAGCTGTTTTTT. It is translated as CASSIRGRDTGELFF. Variable domain in full (rest from reference TRBV18 and TRBJ2-2): NAGVMQNPRHLVRRRGQEARLRCSPMKGHSHVYWYRQLPEEGLKFMVYLQKENIIDESGMPKERFSAEFPKEGPSILRIQQVVRGDSAAYFCASSIRGRDTGELFFGEGSRLTVL.